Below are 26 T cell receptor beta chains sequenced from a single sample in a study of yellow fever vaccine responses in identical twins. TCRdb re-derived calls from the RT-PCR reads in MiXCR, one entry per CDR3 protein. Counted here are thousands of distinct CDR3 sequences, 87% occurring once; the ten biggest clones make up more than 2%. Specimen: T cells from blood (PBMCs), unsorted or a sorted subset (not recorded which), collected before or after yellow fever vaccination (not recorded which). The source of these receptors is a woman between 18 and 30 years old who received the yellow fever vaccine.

The CDR3 DNA sequence: TGCAGTGCCCCTGACACCAGCAAACGATACGAGCAGTACTTC. Its protein product is CSAPDTSKRYEQYF. The chain has TRBV20-1 and TRBJ2-7; no definite D call. The ends were cut back, 6 bases at V and 4 bases at J, with 19 bases in the middle. CDR3 length: 14 amino acids. Germline CDR1 reads DFQATT; CDR2 reads SNEGSKA (reference sequence).

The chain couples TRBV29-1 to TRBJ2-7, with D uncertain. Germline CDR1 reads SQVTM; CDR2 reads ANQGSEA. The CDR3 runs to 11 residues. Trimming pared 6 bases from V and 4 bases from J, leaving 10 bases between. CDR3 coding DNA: TGCAGCGTCGCTTCAGCTTACGAGCAGTACTTC. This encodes CSVASAYEQYF.

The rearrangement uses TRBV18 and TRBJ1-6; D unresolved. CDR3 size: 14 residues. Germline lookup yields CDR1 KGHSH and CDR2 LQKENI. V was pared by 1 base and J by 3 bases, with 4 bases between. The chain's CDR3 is CASSPQNYNSPLHF. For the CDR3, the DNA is TGTGCCAGCTCACCACAAAACTATAATTCACCCCTCCACTTT.

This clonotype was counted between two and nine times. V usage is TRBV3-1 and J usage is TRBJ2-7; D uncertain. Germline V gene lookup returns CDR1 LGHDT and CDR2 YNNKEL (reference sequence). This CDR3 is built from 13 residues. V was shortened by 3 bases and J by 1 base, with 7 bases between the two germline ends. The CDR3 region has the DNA TGTGCCAGCAGCCAGGTCAGATCCTACGAGCAGTACTTC. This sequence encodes CASSQVRSYEQYF.

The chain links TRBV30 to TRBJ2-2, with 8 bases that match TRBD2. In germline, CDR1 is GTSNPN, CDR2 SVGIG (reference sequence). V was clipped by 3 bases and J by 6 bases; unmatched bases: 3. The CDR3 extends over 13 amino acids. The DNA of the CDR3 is TGTGCCTGGAGCCAGGGACTAGCCGGGGAGCTGTTTTTT. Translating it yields CAWSQGLAGELFF.

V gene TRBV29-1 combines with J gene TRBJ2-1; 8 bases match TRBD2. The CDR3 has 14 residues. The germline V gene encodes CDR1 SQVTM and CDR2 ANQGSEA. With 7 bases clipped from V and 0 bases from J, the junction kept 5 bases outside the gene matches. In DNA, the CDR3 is TGCAGCGCCCTACTAGCGGACTCCTACAATGAGCAGTTCTTC. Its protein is CSALLADSYNEQFF.

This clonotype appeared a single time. The CDR3 loop reads CASSQRYEAGSYEQYF. As DNA, the CDR3 is TGCGCCAGCAGCCAAAGGTACGAGGCCGGGTCCTACGAGCAGTACTTC. The chain is built from TRBV4-1 and TRBJ2-7; D unclear. V lost 2 bases to trimming and J lost 1 base, with 15 bases between them. Germline CDR1 is MGHRA and CDR2 is YSYEKL. This CDR3 spans 16 amino acids.

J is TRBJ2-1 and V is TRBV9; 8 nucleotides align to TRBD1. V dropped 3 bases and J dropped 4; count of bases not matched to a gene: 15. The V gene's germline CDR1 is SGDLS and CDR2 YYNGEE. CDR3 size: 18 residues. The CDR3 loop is CASSGDRNSNYLYNEQFF. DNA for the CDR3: TGTGCCAGCAGCGGGGACAGGAATTCGAATTACCTGTACAATGAGCAGTTCTTC.

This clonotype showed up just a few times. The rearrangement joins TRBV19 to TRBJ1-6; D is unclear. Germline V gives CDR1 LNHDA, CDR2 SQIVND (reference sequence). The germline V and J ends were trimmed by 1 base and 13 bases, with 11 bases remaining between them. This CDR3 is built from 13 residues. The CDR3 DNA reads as TGTGCCAGTAGTATAGCAAAGGAGCGGCCCCTCCACTTT. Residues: CASSIAKERPLHF.

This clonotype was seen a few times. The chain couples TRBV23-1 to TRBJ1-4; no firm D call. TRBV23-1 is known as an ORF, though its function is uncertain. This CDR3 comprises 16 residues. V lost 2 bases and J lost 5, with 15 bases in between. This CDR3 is CASSQTPKELNEKLFF. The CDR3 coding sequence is TGCGCCAGCAGTCAAACCCCCAAGGAACTAAATGAAAAACTGTTTTTT.

The DNA for the CDR3 is TGTGCCAGCAGCCTTGGACAGGGAGGGTACGAGCAGTACTTC. The encoded protein is CASSLGQGGYEQYF. V gene TRBV11-3 combines with J gene TRBJ2-7, with D possibly matching TRBD1 (8 bases). Germline CDR1 is SGHNT and CDR2 is YENEEA. The length of the CDR3 is 14 residues. Trimming shortened V by 5 bases and J by 4 bases, and 15 bases separated the two germline ends.

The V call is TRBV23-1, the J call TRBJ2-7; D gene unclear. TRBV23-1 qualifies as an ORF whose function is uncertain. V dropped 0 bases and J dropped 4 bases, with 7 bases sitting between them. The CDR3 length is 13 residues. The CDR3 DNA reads TGCGCCAGCAGTCAATCGGGAAAATACGAGCAGTACTTC. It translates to CASSQSGKYEQYF.

The CDR3 DNA sequence: TGTGCCAGCTCGCAGGGGACAGGGGGGGGACAGCCCCAGCATTTT. This sequence encodes CASSQGTGGGQPQHF. The chain employs TRBV18 and TRBJ1-5; 11 nucleotides line up with TRBD1. The CDR3 is 15 amino acids. The germline gives CDR1 KGHSH, CDR2 LQKENI. V gave up 6 bases and J gave up 7 bases; unmatched junction bases: 8.

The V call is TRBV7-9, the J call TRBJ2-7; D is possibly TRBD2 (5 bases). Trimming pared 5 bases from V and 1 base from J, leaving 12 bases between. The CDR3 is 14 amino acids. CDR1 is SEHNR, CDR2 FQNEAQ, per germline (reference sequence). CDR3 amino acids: CASSQSPGSYEQYF. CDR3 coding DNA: TGTGCCAGCAGCCAATCGCCGGGGTCCTACGAGCAGTACTTC.

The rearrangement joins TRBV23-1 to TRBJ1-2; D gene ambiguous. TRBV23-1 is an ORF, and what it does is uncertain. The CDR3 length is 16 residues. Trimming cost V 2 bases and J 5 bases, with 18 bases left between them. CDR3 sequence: CASSQPDMPSPYGYTF. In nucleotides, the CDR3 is TGCGCCAGCAGTCAACCTGACATGCCAAGTCCGTATGGCTACACCTTC.

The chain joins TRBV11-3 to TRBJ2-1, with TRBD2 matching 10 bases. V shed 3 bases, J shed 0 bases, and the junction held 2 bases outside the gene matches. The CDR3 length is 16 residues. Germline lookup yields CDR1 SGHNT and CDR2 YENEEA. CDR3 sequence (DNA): TGTGCCAGCAGCTTCACTAGCGGGATCTCCTACAATGAGCAGTTCTTC. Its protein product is CASSFTSGISYNEQFF.

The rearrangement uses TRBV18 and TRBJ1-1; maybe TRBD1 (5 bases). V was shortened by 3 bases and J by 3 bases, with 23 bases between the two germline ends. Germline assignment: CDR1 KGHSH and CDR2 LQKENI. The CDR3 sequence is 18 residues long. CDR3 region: CASSPKTLGTSEHTEAFF. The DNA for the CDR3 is TGTGCCAGCTCACCGAAGACCTTGGGGACTTCGGAGCACACTGAAGCTTTCTTT.

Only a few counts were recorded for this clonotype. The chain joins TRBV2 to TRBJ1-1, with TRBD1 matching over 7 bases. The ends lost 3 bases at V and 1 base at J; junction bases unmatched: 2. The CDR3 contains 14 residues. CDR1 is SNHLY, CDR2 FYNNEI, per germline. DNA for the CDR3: TGTGCCAGCAGTGAGGGACAGAGGAACACTGAAGCTTTCTTT. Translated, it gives CASSEGQRNTEAFF.

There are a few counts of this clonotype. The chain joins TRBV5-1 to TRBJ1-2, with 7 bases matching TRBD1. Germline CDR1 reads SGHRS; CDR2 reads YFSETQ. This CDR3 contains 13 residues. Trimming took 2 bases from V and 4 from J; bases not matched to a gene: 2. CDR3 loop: CASSFGTAYGYTF. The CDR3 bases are TGCGCCAGCAGCTTTGGGACAGCCTATGGCTACACCTTC. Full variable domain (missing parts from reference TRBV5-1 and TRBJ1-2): KAGVTQTPRYLIKTRGQQVTLSCSPISGHRSVSWYQQTPGQGLQFLFEYFSETQRNKGNFPGRFSGRQFSNSRSEMNVSTLELGDSALYLCASSFGTAYGYTFGSGTRLTVV.

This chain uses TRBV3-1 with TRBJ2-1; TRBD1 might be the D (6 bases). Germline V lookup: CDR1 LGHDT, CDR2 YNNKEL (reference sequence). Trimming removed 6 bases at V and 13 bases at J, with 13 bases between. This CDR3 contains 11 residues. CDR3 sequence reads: CASRQDRDQFF. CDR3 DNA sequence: TGTGCCAGCAGGCAGGACAGAGATCAGTTCTTC.

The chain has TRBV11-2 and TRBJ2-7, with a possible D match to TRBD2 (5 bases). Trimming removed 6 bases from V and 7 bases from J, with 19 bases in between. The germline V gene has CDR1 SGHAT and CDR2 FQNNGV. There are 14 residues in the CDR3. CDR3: CASSSQRFSWEQYF. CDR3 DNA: TGTGCCAGCAGTTCCCAGCGGTTTTCCTGGGAGCAGTACTTC.

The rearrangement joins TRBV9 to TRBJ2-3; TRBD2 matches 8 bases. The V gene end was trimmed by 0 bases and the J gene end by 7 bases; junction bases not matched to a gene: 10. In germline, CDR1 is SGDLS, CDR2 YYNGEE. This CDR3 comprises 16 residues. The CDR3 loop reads CASSVDSGGVKNTQYF. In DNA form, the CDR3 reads TGTGCCAGCAGCGTAGACAGCGGGGGTGTAAAGAATACGCAGTATTTT.

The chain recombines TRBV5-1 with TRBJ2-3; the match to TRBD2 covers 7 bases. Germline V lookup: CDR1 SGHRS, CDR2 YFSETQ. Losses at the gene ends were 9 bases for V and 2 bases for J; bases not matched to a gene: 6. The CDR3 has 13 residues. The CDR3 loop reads CATREVATDTQYF. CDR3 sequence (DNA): TGCGCCACCCGGGAGGTTGCCACAGATACGCAGTATTTT.

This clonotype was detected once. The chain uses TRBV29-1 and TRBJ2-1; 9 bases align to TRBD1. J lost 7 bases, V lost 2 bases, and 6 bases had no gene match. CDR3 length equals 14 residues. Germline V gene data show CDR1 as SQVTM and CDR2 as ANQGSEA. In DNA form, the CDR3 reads TGCAGCGTTGAAAGGTCGGACAGGGGAAATGAGCAGTTCTTC. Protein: CSVERSDRGNEQFF.

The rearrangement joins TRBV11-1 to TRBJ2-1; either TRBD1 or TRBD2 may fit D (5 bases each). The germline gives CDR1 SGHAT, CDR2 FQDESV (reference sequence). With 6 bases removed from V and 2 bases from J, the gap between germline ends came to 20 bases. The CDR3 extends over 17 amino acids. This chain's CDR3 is CASSYYLGMDTYNEQFF. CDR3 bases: TGTGCCAGCAGTTACTACCTCGGGATGGACACCTACAATGAGCAGTTCTTC.

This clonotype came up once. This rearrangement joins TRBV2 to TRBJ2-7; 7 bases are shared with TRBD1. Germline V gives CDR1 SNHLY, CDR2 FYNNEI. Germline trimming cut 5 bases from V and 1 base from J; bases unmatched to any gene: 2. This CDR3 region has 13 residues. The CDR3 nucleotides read TGTGCCAGCAGTTACAGGGGATCCTACGAGCAGTACTTC. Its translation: CASSYRGSYEQYF.